One sample yielded the 16 T cell receptor beta chains listed below, sequenced in a study of cytomegalovirus exposure and HLA in healthy donors. PCR involved 60 Vbeta and 13 Jbeta primers. This table comes from immunoSEQ multiplex PCR, and its TCRdb copy is limited to in-frame clones, with some not included. The sample has roughly 89,000 clones; roughly 79% are singletons. The sequenced material came from PBMCs. All receptors come from a woman aged 25 to 39 in good health and CMV-seronegative.

This clone was detected a few times. The rearrangement joins TRBV4-3 to TRBJ1-3; no clear D. CDR1 is LGHNA and CDR2 is YSLEER in the germline V gene. Trimming left V 1 base short and J 0 bases short, with 16 bases between. The CDR3 contains 18 residues. The CDR3 nucleotides are TGCGCCAGCAGCCAAGCGCAGGTCTCAGCGGCCTCTGGAAACACCATATATTTT. Its protein product is CASSQAQVSAASGNTIYF.

The V and J genes are TRBV6-5 and TRBJ1-1; D call uncertain. Trimming took 8 bases from V and 0 from J, leaving 13 bases between them. Germline values: CDR1 MNHEY, CDR2 SVGAGI. CDR3 length: 14 amino acids. This chain's CDR3 is CASSRAHLNTEAFF. CDR3 nucleotides: TGTGCCAGCTCGCGGGCGCACTTGAACACTGAAGCTTTCTTT.

The CDR3 here is CASSSRGTSGSTGELFF. The CDR3 DNA reads as TGTGCCAGCAGCTCCCGAGGGACTAGCGGTTCAACCGGGGAGCTGTTTTTT. The rearrangement joins TRBV5-6 to TRBJ2-2; TRBD2 agrees at 11 bases. This CDR3 region has 17 residues. Germline V CDR1 and CDR2: SGHDT, YYEEEE. J was trimmed by 5 bases and V by 3 bases; bases with no gene match: 9.

The chain employs TRBV18 and TRBJ2-7; D not resolved. Germline loops: CDR1 KGHSH, CDR2 LQKENI. V gave up 1 base and J gave up 5 bases, with 12 bases separating them. This CDR3 region has 14 residues. CDR3 residues: CASSPRNSGNEQYF. CDR3 in DNA: TGTGCCAGCTCACCACGTAACAGTGGAAACGAGCAGTACTTC.

This chain uses TRBV5-1 with TRBJ2-3, with 8 bases lining up with TRBD2. The CDR3 has 17 amino acids. Trimming cost V 4 bases and J 4 bases; bases outside gene matches: 14. Germline V gene sequence: CDR1 SGHRS, CDR2 YFSETQ. The DNA for the CDR3 is TGCGCCAGCAGCCGTTGGCCAATAGCGGGAACGCCAGATACGCAGTATTTT. This gives the protein CASSRWPIAGTPDTQYF.

This clone was recorded once. This chain links TRBV7-2 with TRBJ2-1; 9 nucleotides line up with TRBD2. The CDR3 is made up of 15 amino acids. The ends lost 1 base at V and 5 bases at J; junction bases unmatched: 3. Looked up from germline, CDR1 is SGHTA and CDR2 is FQGNSA. The CDR3 is CASSLGLAGNNEQFF. The CDR3 nucleotides are TGTGCCAGCAGCTTAGGCCTAGCGGGGAACAATGAGCAGTTCTTC. Looking up the rest from reference TRBV7-2 and TRBJ2-1 gives the full variable domain: GAGVSQSPSNKVTEKGKDVELRCDPISGHTALYWYRQSLGQGLEFLIYFQGNSAPDKSGLPSDRFSAERTGGSVSTLTIQRTQQEDSAVYLCASSLGLAGNNEQFFGPGTRLTVL.

Only a few counts were recorded for this clone. The rearrangement links TRBV5-4 to TRBJ1-2; 9 positions agree with TRBD1. V shed 5 bases and J 3 bases; nucleotides not matched to a gene: 8. This CDR3 spans 15 amino acids. Germline-derived CDR1 and CDR2 are SGHNT and YYREEE (reference sequence). The CDR3 is CASRPGQGRDYGYTF. The CDR3 DNA follows: TGTGCCAGCAGACCTGGACAGGGGCGGGACTATGGCTACACCTTC.

The chain's CDR3 is CASSSDRAHEQYF. The CDR3 region has the DNA TGTGCCAGCAGTTCTGACAGGGCACACGAGCAGTACTTC. V is TRBV5-5 and J is TRBJ2-7; 7 bases are a match to TRBD1. Germline CDR1 is SGHKS and CDR2 is YYEKEE (reference sequence). The CDR3 contains 13 residues. V lost 5 bases to trimming and J lost 5 bases; unmatched junction nucleotides: 7.

This chain links TRBV5-1 with TRBJ1-2; 8 positions agree with TRBD1. This CDR3 has 17 residues. Germline V CDR1 and CDR2: SGHRS, YFSETQ. The V and J ends lost 0 bases and 0 bases, in that order; junction bases with no gene match: 7. For the CDR3, the DNA is TGCGCCAGCAGCTTGGGGGGGACAGGCGGCACTAACTATGGCTACACCTTC. This translates into CASSLGGTGGTNYGYTF.

The V gene is TRBV7-9, the J gene TRBJ2-5; D is uncertain. The V end lost 5 bases, the J end lost 2 bases, and 9 bases lay between the germline ends. Germline-derived CDR1 and CDR2 are SEHNR and FQNEAQ (reference sequence). This CDR3 has 13 amino acids. DNA of the CDR3: TGTGCCAGCAGCCCCGCGGCTCAAGAGACCCAGTACTTC. It specifies CASSPAAQETQYF.

The chain combines TRBV29-1 with TRBJ2-1; 11 nucleotides align to TRBD2. Trimming at V came to 7 bases and at J to 0 bases, leaving 5 bases not matched to a gene. CDR1 and CDR2 from the germline V gene are SQVTM and ANQGSEA. There are 15 residues in the CDR3. The CDR3 DNA reads as TGCAGCGGGACTAGCGGGCATAGCTCCTACAATGAGCAGTTCTTC. The encoded protein is CSGTSGHSSYNEQFF.

The count of this clone is one. The chain has TRBV4-1 and TRBJ1-1; TRBD1 aligns across 7 bases. Germline lookup yields CDR1 MGHRA and CDR2 YSYEKL. The length of the CDR3 is 22 residues. The V and J ends lost 5 bases and 1 base, in that order; junction bases with no gene match: 28. CDR3 nucleotides: TGCGCCAGCAGCGGGACGCCACTTATCCGCGGACAGGACGGAGTACGGAACACTGAAGCTTTCTTT. Translated: CASSGTPLIRGQDGVRNTEAFF.

The chain carries TRBV30 and TRBJ2-5, with a possible D match to TRBD1 (5 bases). CDR1 is GTSNPN and CDR2 is SVGIG in the germline V gene (reference sequence). Trimming removed 2 bases at V and 5 bases at J, with 15 bases between. The length of the CDR3 is 14 residues. Written as DNA, the CDR3 is TGTGCCTGGAGTACCACGACAGATACGGAGACCCAGTACTTC. The encoded protein is CAWSTTTDTETQYF.

A remark on this clone: This same CDR3 is encoded by further DNA sequences in the sample. The V gene is TRBV5-1, the J gene TRBJ2-2, with 7 bases identical to TRBD2. This CDR3 has 16 residues. Germline CDR1 SGHRS, CDR2 YFSETQ. The ends lost 1 base at V and 1 base at J; junction bases unmatched: 4. The CDR3 nucleotides read TGCGCCAGCAGCTTGTCCGCTAGCGGGAACACCGGGGAGCTGTTTTTT. Amino acid sequence: CASSLSASGNTGELFF. Variable domain in full (rest from reference TRBV5-1 and TRBJ2-2): KAGVTQTPRYLIKTRGQQVTLSCSPISGHRSVSWYQQTPGQGLQFLFEYFSETQRNKGNFPGRFSGRQFSNSRSEMNVSTLELGDSALYLCASSLSASGNTGELFFGEGSRLTVL.

This chain links TRBV29-1 with TRBJ2-3; the D gene is possibly TRBD2 (5 bases). There are 14 residues in the CDR3. The germline V gene encodes CDR1 SQVTM and CDR2 ANQGSEA. Trimming left V 1 base short and J 0 bases short, with 8 bases between. The CDR3 nucleotides read TGCAGCGTTGAAGGCCTAGCTAGCACAGATACGCAGTATTTT. It codes for CSVEGLASTDTQYF.

This chain uses TRBV11-2 with TRBJ2-1, with D possibly TRBD1 on 5 matching bases. The germline V gene has CDR1 SGHAT and CDR2 FQNNGV. The length of the CDR3 is 15 residues. Trimming took off 1 base at V and 3 bases at J, with 10 bases between the two ends. The CDR3 sequence: CASSLGRTLYNEQFF. CDR3 nucleotides: TGTGCCAGCAGCTTAGGCCGGACACTCTACAATGAGCAGTTCTTC.